This T cell receptor (beta chain) was identified in a study of blood T cell repertoires in COVID-19. Overall study: Researchers got acute and convalescent COVID-19 samples from the United States, Italy and Spain. T cells, B-cell-depleted T cells, or PBMCs supplied cDNA or gDNA.

This clone has a handful of counts. As processed by the authors: Using reference gene primer amplification, nucleated cell counts were estimated. Using immunoSEQ multiplex PCR, the repertoire was profiled, and TCRdb retains in-frame clones only, with some absent. Clonal size and the V and J genes are those of that table, whereas D and trimming came from the DNA. Among roughly 250,000 clones listed, around 82% were seen once. With V trimmed by 4 bases and J by 3 bases, 6 bases remained unmatched. From germline, CDR1 is MDHEN and CDR2 SYDVKM. The CDR3 has 15 amino acids. Source material: peripheral blood. This sequence joins TRBV28 and TRBJ1-2; 9 bases are shared with TRBD1. This TCR came from a woman older than 75 with active or convalescent COVID-19. The CDR3 bases are TGTGCCAGCAGTTCCCCGACAGGGGGTGACTATGGCTACACCTTC. As protein: CASSSPTGGDYGYTF.